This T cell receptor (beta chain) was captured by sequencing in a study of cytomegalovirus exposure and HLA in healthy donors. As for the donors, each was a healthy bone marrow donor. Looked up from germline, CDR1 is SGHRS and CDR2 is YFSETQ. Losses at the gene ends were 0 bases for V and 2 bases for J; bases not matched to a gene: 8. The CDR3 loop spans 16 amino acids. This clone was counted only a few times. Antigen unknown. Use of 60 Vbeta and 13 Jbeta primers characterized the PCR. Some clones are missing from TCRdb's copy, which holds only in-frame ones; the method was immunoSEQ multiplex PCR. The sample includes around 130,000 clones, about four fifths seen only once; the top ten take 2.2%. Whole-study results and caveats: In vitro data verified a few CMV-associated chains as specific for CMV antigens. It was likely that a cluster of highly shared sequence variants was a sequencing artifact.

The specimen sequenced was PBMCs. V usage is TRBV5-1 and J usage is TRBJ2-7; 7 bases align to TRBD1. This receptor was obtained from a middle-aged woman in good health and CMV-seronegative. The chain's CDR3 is CASSLALGDRTYEQYF. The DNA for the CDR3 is TGCGCCAGCAGCTTGGCTCTCGGGGACAGAACCTACGAGCAGTACTTC.